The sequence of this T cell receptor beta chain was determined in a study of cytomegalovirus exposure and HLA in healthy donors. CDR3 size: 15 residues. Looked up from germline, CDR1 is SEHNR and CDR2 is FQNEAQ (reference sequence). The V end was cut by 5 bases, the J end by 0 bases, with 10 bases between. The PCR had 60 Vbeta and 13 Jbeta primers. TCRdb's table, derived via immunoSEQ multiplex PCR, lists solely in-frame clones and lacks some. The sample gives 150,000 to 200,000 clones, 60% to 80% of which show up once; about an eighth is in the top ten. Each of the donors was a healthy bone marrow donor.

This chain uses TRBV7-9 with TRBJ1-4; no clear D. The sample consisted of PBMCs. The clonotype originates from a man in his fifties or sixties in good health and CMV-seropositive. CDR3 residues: CASSAYTPTNEKLFF. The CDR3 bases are TGTGCCAGCAGCGCATACACGCCAACTAATGAAAAACTGTTTTTT.